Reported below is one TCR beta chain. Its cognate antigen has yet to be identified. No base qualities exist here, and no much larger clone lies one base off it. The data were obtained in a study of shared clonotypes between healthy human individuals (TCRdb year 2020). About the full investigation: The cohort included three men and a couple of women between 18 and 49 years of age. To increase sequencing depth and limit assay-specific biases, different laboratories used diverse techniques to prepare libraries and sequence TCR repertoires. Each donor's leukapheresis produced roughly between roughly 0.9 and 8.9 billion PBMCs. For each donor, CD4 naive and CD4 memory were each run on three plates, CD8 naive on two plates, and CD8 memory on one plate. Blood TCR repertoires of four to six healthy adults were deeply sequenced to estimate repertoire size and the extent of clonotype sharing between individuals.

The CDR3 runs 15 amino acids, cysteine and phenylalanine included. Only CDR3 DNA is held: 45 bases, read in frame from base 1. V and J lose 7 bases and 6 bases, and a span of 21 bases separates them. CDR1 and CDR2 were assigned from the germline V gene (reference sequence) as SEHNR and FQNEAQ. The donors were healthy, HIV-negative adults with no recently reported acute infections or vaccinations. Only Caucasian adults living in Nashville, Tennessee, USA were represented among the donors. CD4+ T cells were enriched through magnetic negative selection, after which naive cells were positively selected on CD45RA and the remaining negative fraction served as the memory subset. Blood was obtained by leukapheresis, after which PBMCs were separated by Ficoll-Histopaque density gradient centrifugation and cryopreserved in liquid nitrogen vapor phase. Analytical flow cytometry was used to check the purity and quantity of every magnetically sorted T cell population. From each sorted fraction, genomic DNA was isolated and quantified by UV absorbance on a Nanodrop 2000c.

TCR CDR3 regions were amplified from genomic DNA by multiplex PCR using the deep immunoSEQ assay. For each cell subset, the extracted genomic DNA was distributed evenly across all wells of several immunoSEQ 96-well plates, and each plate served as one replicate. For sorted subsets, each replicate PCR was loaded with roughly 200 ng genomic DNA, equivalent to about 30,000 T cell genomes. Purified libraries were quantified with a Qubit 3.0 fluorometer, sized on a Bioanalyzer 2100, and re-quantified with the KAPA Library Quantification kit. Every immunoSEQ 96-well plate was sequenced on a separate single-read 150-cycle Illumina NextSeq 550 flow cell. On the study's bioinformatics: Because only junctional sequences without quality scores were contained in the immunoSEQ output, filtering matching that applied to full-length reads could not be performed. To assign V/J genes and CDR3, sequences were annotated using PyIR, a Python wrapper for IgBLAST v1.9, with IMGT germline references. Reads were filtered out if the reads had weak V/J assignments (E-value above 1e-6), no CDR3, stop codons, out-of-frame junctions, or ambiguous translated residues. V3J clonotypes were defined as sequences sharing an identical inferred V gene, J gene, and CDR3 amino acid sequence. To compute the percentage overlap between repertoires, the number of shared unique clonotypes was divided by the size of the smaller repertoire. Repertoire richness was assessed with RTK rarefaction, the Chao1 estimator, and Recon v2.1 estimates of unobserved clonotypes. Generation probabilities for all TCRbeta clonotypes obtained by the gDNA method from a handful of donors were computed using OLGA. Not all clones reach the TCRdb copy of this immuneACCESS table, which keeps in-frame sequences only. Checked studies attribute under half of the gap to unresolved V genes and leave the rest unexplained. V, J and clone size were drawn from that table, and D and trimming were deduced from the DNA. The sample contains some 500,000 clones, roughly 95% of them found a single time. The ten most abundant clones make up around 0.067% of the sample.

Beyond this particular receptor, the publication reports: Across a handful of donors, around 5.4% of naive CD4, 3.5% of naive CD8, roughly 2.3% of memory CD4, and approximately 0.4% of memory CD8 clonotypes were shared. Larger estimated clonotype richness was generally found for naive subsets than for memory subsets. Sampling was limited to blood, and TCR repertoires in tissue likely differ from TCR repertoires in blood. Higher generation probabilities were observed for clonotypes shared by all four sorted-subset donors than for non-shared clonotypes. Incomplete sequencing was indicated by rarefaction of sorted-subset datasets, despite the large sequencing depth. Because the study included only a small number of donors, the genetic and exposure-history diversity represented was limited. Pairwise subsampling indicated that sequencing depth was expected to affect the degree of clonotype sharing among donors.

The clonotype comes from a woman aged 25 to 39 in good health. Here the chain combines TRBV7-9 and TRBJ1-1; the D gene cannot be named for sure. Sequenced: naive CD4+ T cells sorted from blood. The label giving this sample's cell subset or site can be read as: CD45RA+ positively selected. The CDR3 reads CASMARAPGGAEAFF. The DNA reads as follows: TGTGCCAGCATGGCCCGCGCCCCGGGAGGTGCTGAAGCTTTCTTT.